A single T cell receptor beta chain is shown here with its context. The sample's treatment: roughly 18 received Ad26.COV2.S at low or high dose, single or two shots; 5 received placebo; per-sample allocation not given. The investigators took samples on day 63 after the first vaccine or placebo injection. The data are from a study of Ad26.COV2.S vaccination and SARS-CoV-2 variants. The table came from immunoSEQ multiplex PCR; TCRdb's copy has only in-frame clones and leaves some out. The sample records roughly 350,000 clones, 85% to 90% being singletons. This clonotype was obtained from a person between 18 and 60 years old who received the Ad26.COV2.S COVID-19 vaccine or a placebo. The sample was peripheral blood, taken in a trial of Ad26.COV2.S vaccine versus placebo.

The CDR3 reads CSGLGGTGSYEQYF. For the CDR3, the DNA is TGCAGCGGTCTGGGGGGGACCGGGTCCTACGAGCAGTACTTC. The chain uses TRBV29-1 and TRBJ2-7; 7 nucleotides line up with TRBD2. Germline CDR1 is SQVTM and CDR2 is ANQGSEA. The length of the CDR3 is 14 residues. Trimming at V came to 7 bases and at J to 1 base, leaving 10 bases not matched to a gene.